This TCR beta chain is from a study of spatial heterogeneity in lung cancer. Overall study: Alpha-chain sequences were consistently detected less often than beta-chain sequences. Every unique TCR and UMI combination, on average, appeared more than ten times in raw reads.

The time point is: sample taken at primary tumor resection. The study sequenced unsorted whole RNA from tumor, nontumor lung or frozen PBMC. The donors, 72 patients with untreated early-stage non-small cell lung cancer, provided the samples. A distinct unique molecular identifier was carried by each TCR cDNA molecule. TCRdb itself ran the 5' RACE reads through MiXCR, one entry per CDR3 protein. The profile covers some 12,000 distinct CDR3 sequences, with approximately 6.2% appearing a single time and approximately 10% taken by the ten largest. This clonotype was counted between two and nine times. The library was designed around alpha chains, so this beta chain is a stray read whose abundance carries little weight. V was trimmed by 0 bases and J by 6 bases, leaving 14 bases between them. Germline CDR1 and CDR2: SGDLS and YYNGEE. The CDR3 contains 15 residues.

This receptor was taken from a male donor with early-stage non-small cell lung cancer. Here the sequenced sample was normal lung tissue next to the tumor, taken at surgery. This sequence joins TRBV9 and TRBJ2-3; D gene uncertain. CDR3 amino acids: CASSVDPSPKDTQYF. CDR3 DNA sequence: TGTGCCAGCAGCGTAGACCCAAGTCCTAAGGATACGCAGTATTTT.